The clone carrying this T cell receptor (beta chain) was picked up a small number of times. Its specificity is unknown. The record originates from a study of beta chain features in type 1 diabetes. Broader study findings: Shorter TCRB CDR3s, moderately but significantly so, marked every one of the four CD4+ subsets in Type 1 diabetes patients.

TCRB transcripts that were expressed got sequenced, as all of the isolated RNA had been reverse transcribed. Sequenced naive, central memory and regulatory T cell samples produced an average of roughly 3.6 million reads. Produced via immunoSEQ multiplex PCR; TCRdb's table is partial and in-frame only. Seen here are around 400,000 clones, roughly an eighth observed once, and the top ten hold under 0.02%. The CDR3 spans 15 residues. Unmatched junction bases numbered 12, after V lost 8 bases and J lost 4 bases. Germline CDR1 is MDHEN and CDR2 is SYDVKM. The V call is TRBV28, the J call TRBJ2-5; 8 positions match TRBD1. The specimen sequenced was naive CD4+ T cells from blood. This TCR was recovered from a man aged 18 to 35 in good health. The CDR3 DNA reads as TGTGCCAGCTCTTCGGCAGGGGGCCACCGAGAGACCCAGTACTTC. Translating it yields CASSSAGGHRETQYF.